The subject of this entry is one TCR beta chain. This sample is part of a study of T-cell reconstitution after alpha-beta-depleted transplantation in children. The TCRbeta library was prepared with unique molecular identifiers. TCRdb reprocessed the PCR reads with MiXCR, giving one entry per CDR3 protein. This table holds almost 400,000 distinct CDR3 sequences, around 20% found once. Germline-derived CDR1 and CDR2 are DFQATT and SNEGSKA (reference sequence). V lost 5 bases and J lost 5; bases outside the gene matches: 12. The CDR3 extends over 14 amino acids. The sample consisted of PBMCs from the stem cell graft donor, taken from the stem cell graft. The chain links TRBV20-1 to TRBJ2-7, with 7 nucleotides matching TRBD1. This sequence originates from a human donor who donated a stem cell graft to a child with acute myeloid leukemia. The CDR3 DNA reads as TGCAGTGCTTTATCGACAGGGAATCCGGACGAGCAGTACTTC. This sequence encodes CSALSTGNPDEQYF.